Shown below are 23 T cell receptor beta chains from a single sample sequenced in a study of shared clonotypes between healthy human individuals. The table came from immunoSEQ multiplex PCR; TCRdb's copy has only in-frame clones and leaves some out. The data show fewer than 1.6 million clones, approximately 98.5% seen once. The sequencing input was naive CD4+ T cells sorted from blood. As for subset: CD45RA+ positively selected. Receptor source: a man in his thirties or forties in good health.

The genes are TRBV19 and TRBJ2-6; no clear D. Deletions cut 8 bases from V and 0 bases from J, with 8 bases between. Germline lookup yields CDR1 LNHDA and CDR2 SQIVND (reference sequence). This CDR3 is 14 amino acids long. CDR3 nucleotides: TGTGCCAGTGGGGTCAACTCTGGGGCCAACGTCCTGACTTTC. Translating gives CASGVNSGANVLTF.

The genes are TRBV19 and TRBJ1-2; possibly TRBD1 for D (6 bases). Germline CDR1 reads LNHDA; CDR2 reads SQIVND (reference sequence). V was trimmed by 9 bases and J by 4 bases, leaving 15 bases between them. The CDR3 totals 13 residues. The CDR3 sequence is CASRGGPAYGYTF. CDR3 coding DNA: TGTGCCAGCAGGGGAGGACCAGCCTATGGCTACACCTTC.

V gene TRBV7-8 combines with J gene TRBJ1-4, with D uncertain. CDR3 length equals 13 residues. Looked up from germline, CDR1 is SGHVS and CDR2 is FQNEAQ. With 8 bases removed from V and 8 bases from J, the gap between germline ends came to 15 bases. CDR3: CASGRNPMEKLFF. The CDR3 coding sequence is TGTGCCAGCGGCCGAAACCCCATGGAAAAACTGTTTTTT.

J is TRBJ1-4 and V is TRBV29-1; possible D gene TRBD1, 5 bases. Germline V CDR1 and CDR2: SQVTM, ANQGSEA. The CDR3 is 15 amino acids. Trimming removed 4 bases from V and 0 bases from J, with 12 bases in between. The DNA of the CDR3 is TGCAGCGTTGGCGGGACGTCTGCAACTAATGAAAAACTGTTTTTT. This translates into CSVGGTSATNEKLFF.

The chain carries TRBV28 and TRBJ2-1; D gene unclear. Trimming removed 7 bases from V and 5 bases from J, with 15 bases in between. The CDR3 has 14 amino acids. Per germline, CDR1 MDHEN and CDR2 SYDVKM. CDR3 region: CASTETPKDNEQFF. The DNA of the CDR3 is TGTGCCAGCACCGAAACCCCCAAGGACAATGAGCAGTTCTTC.

The chain joins TRBV5-6 to TRBJ2-1, with TRBD1 matching 7 bases. CDR1 is SGHDT and CDR2 is YYEEEE in the germline V gene. The CDR3 has 14 amino acids. The junction had 5 bases not matched to a gene; V was cut back by 0 bases and J by 8 bases. Written as DNA, the CDR3 is TGTGCCAGCAGCTTGGCGGGACAGCCACATGAGCAGTTCTTC. It translates to CASSLAGQPHEQFF.

The V gene is TRBV5-1, the J gene TRBJ2-5; 9 bases agree with TRBD1. CDR1 is SGHRS and CDR2 is YFSETQ in the germline V gene. The CDR3 loop spans 16 amino acids. J lost 4 bases, V lost 1 base, and 8 bases had no gene match. CDR3 nucleotides: TGCGCCAGCAGCTTGTTCTTAGGACAGGGGCGAGAGACCCAGTACTTC. It is translated as CASSLFLGQGRETQYF.

The V and J genes are TRBV14 and TRBJ2-2, with 14 bases that match TRBD2. Per the germline V gene, CDR1 is SGHDN and CDR2 is FVKESK. The CDR3 has 16 amino acids. Trimming cost V 5 bases and J 6 bases; bases outside gene matches: 5. The CDR3 reads CASSGTSGRASGELFF. In DNA, the CDR3 is TGTGCCAGCAGCGGGACTAGCGGGAGAGCGTCCGGGGAGCTGTTTTTT.

The chain uses TRBV7-9 and TRBJ2-7; perhaps TRBD1 as D (5 bases). The CDR3 runs 15 residues. Germline CDR1 and CDR2: SEHNR and FQNEAQ (reference sequence). V was shortened by 2 bases and J by 3 bases, with 14 bases between the two germline ends. CDR3 loop: CASSLLGQHHYEQYF. In DNA, the CDR3 is TGTGCCAGCAGCTTATTAGGACAACACCACTACGAGCAGTACTTC.

The chain recombines TRBV5-5 with TRBJ2-7; 8 nucleotides align to TRBD1. V was clipped by 4 bases and J by 3 bases; unmatched bases: 6. Germline CDR1 SGHKS, CDR2 YYEKEE (reference sequence). This CDR3 is 14 amino acids long. CDR3 sequence reads: CASSVDRVFYEQYF. The CDR3 region has the DNA TGTGCCAGCAGCGTGGACAGGGTGTTCTACGAGCAGTACTTC.

The V gene is TRBV12-5, the J gene TRBJ1-1, with D tentatively TRBD1 (6 bases). With 0 bases removed from V and 5 bases from J, the gap between germline ends came to 13 bases. This CDR3 contains 15 residues. Germline-derived CDR1 and CDR2 are LGHNT and FRNRAP. This chain's CDR3 is CASGLVRGGRTEAFF. CDR3 nucleotides: TGTGCTAGTGGTTTGGTAAGAGGGGGTCGGACTGAAGCTTTCTTT.

The chain has TRBV7-2 and TRBJ1-2, with 7 bases lining up with TRBD1. The junction had 3 bases not matched to a gene; V was cut back by 4 bases and J by 1 base. Germline lookup yields CDR1 SGHTA and CDR2 FQGNSA. CDR3 length: 14 amino acids. CDR3 protein: CASSYTGVNYGYTF. CDR3 in DNA: TGTGCCAGCAGCTACACAGGGGTTAACTATGGCTACACCTTC. The complete variable domain, with remaining parts taken from reference TRBV7-2 and TRBJ1-2, reads GAGVSQSPSNKVTEKGKDVELRCDPISGHTALYWYRQSLGQGLEFLIYFQGNSAPDKSGLPSDRFSAERTGGSVSTLTIQRTQQEDSAVYLCASSYTGVNYGYTFGSGTRLTVV.

V gene TRBV29-1 combines with J gene TRBJ1-1, with no clear D. Germline CDR1 and CDR2: SQVTM and ANQGSEA. The length of the CDR3 is 13 residues. Trimming left V 5 bases short and J 2 bases short, with 12 bases between. The CDR3 sequence: CSVLPRINTEAFF. CDR3 DNA: TGCAGCGTTTTGCCACGAATAAACACTGAAGCTTTCTTT.

The chain uses TRBV5-5 and TRBJ2-3, with 7 bases identical to TRBD2. This CDR3 is 14 amino acids long. V lost 2 bases and J lost 4; bases outside the gene matches: 4. CDR1 and CDR2 (germline): SGHKS, YYEKEE (reference sequence). CDR3 in DNA: TGTGCCAGCAGCTTCGCGGGAGTATCAGATACGCAGTATTTT. This sequence encodes CASSFAGVSDTQYF.

The rearrangement uses TRBV27 and TRBJ2-1; 8 positions agree with TRBD2. The CDR3 covers 15 residues. Germline CDR1 is MNHEY and CDR2 is SMNVEV (reference sequence). With V trimmed by 3 bases and J by 6 bases, 7 bases remained unmatched. Here the CDR3 DNA reads TGTGCCAGCAGTTTCTTGGGACTAGAAGTCAATGAGCAGTTCTTC. Translation: CASSFLGLEVNEQFF.

This chain connects TRBV25-1 to TRBJ1-4, with a weak D call TRBD1 (5 bases). The V gene's germline CDR1 is MGHDK and CDR2 SYGVNS. This CDR3 region has 13 residues. The V end lost 4 bases, the J end lost 8 bases, and 11 bases lay between the germline ends. The CDR3 bases are TGTGCCAGCAGTGCCAGGGATAACGAAAAACTGTTTTTT. This sequence encodes CASSARDNEKLFF.

The V gene is TRBV18, the J gene TRBJ1-5, with TRBD1 matching over 7 bases. Trimming removed 0 bases from V and 0 bases from J; junction bases left unmatched: 5. CDR1 is KGHSH and CDR2 is LQKENI in the germline V gene. This CDR3 comprises 17 residues. Written as DNA, the CDR3 is TGTGCCAGCTCACCACCGAGTAGGGGGCTTAGCAATCAGCCCCAGCATTTT. Residues: CASSPPSRGLSNQPQHF.

The chain uses TRBV5-4 and TRBJ2-5; 7 nucleotides match TRBD1. The V segment lost 3 bases and the J segment 4 bases; nucleotides outside the gene matches: 12. Germline V gives CDR1 SGHNT, CDR2 YYREEE (reference sequence). This CDR3 region has 16 residues. CDR3 sequence: CASSSSIAPGGETQYF. As DNA, the CDR3 is TGTGCCAGCAGCTCTAGTATAGCCCCAGGGGGAGAGACCCAGTACTTC.

V is TRBV7-9 and J is TRBJ2-7, with D hard to call. Per germline, CDR1 SEHNR and CDR2 FQNEAQ (reference sequence). The CDR3 sequence is 15 residues long. V was pared by 5 bases and J by 4 bases, with 18 bases between. DNA for the CDR3: TGTGCCAGCAGCCCCCTCGAGGCACATCGTTACGAGCAGTACTTC. This gives the protein CASSPLEAHRYEQYF.

V and J are TRBV7-7 and TRBJ2-3; TRBD2 matches 8 bases. V trimming: 2 bases; J trimming: 4 bases; junction bases outside the gene matches: 8. Germline V gene data show CDR1 as SSHAT and CDR2 as FNYEAQ (reference sequence). CDR3 length: 16 residues. The CDR3 DNA reads as TGTGCCAGCAGCTTACTAGCTAGCGGGTCCCCAGATACGCAGTATTTT. Encoded protein: CASSLLASGSPDTQYF. Full variable domain (missing parts from reference TRBV7-7 and TRBJ2-3): GAGVSQSPRYKVTKRGQDVTLRCDPISSHATLYWYQQALGQGPEFLTYFNYEAQPDKSGLPSDRFSAERPEGSISTLTIQRTEQRDSAMYRCASSLLASGSPDTQYFGPGTRLTVL.

The chain is built from TRBV2 and TRBJ2-6; TRBD1 might be the D (5 bases). V shed 3 bases and J shed 13 bases, with 16 bases lying between them. Germline values: CDR1 SNHLY, CDR2 FYNNEI. This CDR3 is 14 amino acids long. The CDR3 here is CASSDAGPKEVLTF. The CDR3 coding sequence is TGTGCCAGCAGTGACGCAGGGCCCAAAGAAGTCCTGACTTTC.

The chain carries TRBV9 and TRBJ2-5; TRBD2 matches 8 bases. The CDR3 has 15 residues. Germline V CDR1 and CDR2: SGDLS, YYNGEE. V dropped 4 bases and J dropped 5; count of bases not matched to a gene: 10. CDR3 protein: CASSLSGSFGETQYF. In DNA, the CDR3 is TGTGCCAGCAGCCTCAGCGGGAGCTTCGGGGAGACCCAGTACTTC.

The rearrangement joins TRBV6-6 to TRBJ2-5; D is ambiguous. V lost 4 bases and J 5 bases, leaving 8 bases between the germline ends. Germline V gene sequence: CDR1 MNHNY, CDR2 SVGAGI (reference sequence). CDR3 size: 12 residues. Here the CDR3 DNA reads TGTGCCAGCAGTTCCCAAGCGGAGACCCAGTACTTC. This sequence encodes CASSSQAETQYF.